The entry that follows covers one T cell receptor beta chain sequence. V gave up 0 bases and J gave up 1 base, with 9 bases separating them. Germline lookup yields CDR1 LNHNV and CDR2 YYDKDF (reference sequence). The CDR3 length is 15 residues. This sample is part of a study of blood T cell repertoires in COVID-19. Across the whole study: Whether acute or convalescent, the COVID-19 samples came from the United States, Italy and Spain. PBMCs, B-cell-depleted T cells, or T cells provided the cDNA or gDNA that made up the material.

Original processing notes: Estimation of nucleated cell counts was performed using reference gene primer amplification. Produced via immunoSEQ multiplex PCR; TCRdb's table is partial and in-frame only. For V, J and clone size, that table is used; D and trimming come from the DNA. The sample lists tens of thousands of clones, approximately 90% occurring once. The rearrangement uses TRBV15 and TRBJ1-1; D unclear. The sample consisted of peripheral blood. The receptor comes from a man between 60 and 75 years old with acute or convalescent COVID-19. The CDR3 loop reads CATSRDMRENTEAFF. In DNA form, the CDR3 reads TGTGCCACCAGCAGAGATATGAGGGAGAACACTGAAGCTTTCTTT.